This T cell receptor (beta chain) was identified during a study of radiation and T cells in renal cell carcinoma (dated by TCRdb to the early 2020s). In the study overall: The samples were obtained from a clinical trial, where primary renal cell carcinomas were treated with 15 Gy stereotactic body radiation therapy and then removed by nephrectomy 4 weeks afterward. In total, 50 to 60 samples, comprising 26 tumors and some 27 peripheral blood samples, were subjected to TCR beta sequencing. In the approximately 53 samples combined, several million unique CDR3 nucleotide sequences were found, encoding roughly 2,500,000 unique CDR3 amino acid sequences.

The germline ends are 8 bases apart after V is trimmed by 1 base and J by 8 bases. The CDR3 spans 12 residues, from the cysteine through the phenylalanine. Just the 36-base CDR3 DNA is kept, in frame starting at base 1. The germline V gene supplies CDR1 ENHRY and CDR2 SYGVKD. This specimen's time point label, per the study, means: baseline pretreatment blood. Sample treatment or condition, as interpreted from the label and publication: 15 Gy SBRT to primary tumor, nephrectomy 4 weeks later. To follow tumor-enriched clonotypes, peripheral blood was collected serially from radiation-treated patients at baseline and again at 2 weeks and 4 weeks after SBRT. Every patient had renal cell carcinoma of clear cell pathology. Genomic DNA for TCR sequencing was prepared using the QIAamp DNA Blood Mini Kit (Qiagen). Samples were included in the analyses only if all quality control checks were passed. Notes on this clone: Its antigen remains unidentified. Base quality data are lacking; no much larger clone is found one base away.

Overall study results and their limits: Dynamics of the blood repertoire were not tracked past 4 weeks after treatment. In blood, the top tumor clonotypes increased from baseline to 2 weeks after radiation and then shrank by 4 weeks, which suggests a temporary expansion of tumor-resident clones. The single-armed trial design could not address effects of radiation dose or scheduling on the TCR repertoire. No pretreatment tumor biopsies were available, so the baseline intratumoral presence of clonotypes could not be determined.

TCR beta libraries were generated from genomic DNA with the immunoSEQ kit, following the manufacturer's recommendations. For library preparation, a first multiplex PCR was performed with proprietary primers, followed by a second PCR in which unique barcodes were added, and bead cleanups were performed after each round. A kit-provided positive control reaction and a negative control reaction were included in every sample batch. The final libraries were assessed on an Agilent 4200 TapeStation D1000 ScreenTape, pooled by volume, and quantified by qPCR. Sequencing was performed on an Illumina NextSeq500 using a MidOutput 150-cycle cartridge, with 156 Read1 cycles, 15 Index1 cycles, and the kit custom primers. The pooled library was loaded at 1.0 pM, and roughly 20% PhiX control was spiked in. As for the original processing: Vendor-processed data were analyzed in R, and a clonotype was defined as all T cells sharing the same CDR3 nucleotide sequence. In the clone abundance analyses, frequencies were normalized to the 10,000 most abundant clones in each sample. Public T cell clones, which averaged fewer than five per sample, were removed prior to analysis. Tumor-enriched clonotypes and baseline blood-enriched clonotypes were defined as those with an abundance difference of at least 32-fold between compartments. A beta-binomial differential abundance model was used to identify clonotypes that were expanded or contracted between blood time points. Tumor-blood repertoire similarity was measured with the Baroni-Urbani and Buser coefficient, and groups were compared using two-tailed Wilcoxon tests in R. Not all clones reach the TCRdb copy of this immuneACCESS table, which keeps in-frame sequences only. Checked studies attribute under half of the gap to unresolved V genes and leave the rest unexplained. V and J calls and clone size follow that table, whereas D and trimming were derived from the DNA. The sample table lists 100,000 or so clones, 86% of them with a count of one. The ten largest clones take up about 7.9% of the sample.

The TCR was taken from a man between 50 and 59 years old with renal cell carcinoma. The chain links TRBV10-3 with TRBJ1-2; the D gene identity is not certain. Sequencing was performed on blood, taken from a patient whose treatment included radiotherapy and nephrectomy. The DNA sequence is TGTGCCATCAGTGAGTACAGTCGCGGCTACACCTTC. The encoded protein is CAISEYSRGYTF.